This T cell receptor beta chain derives from a study of tumor-infiltrating lymphocytes in oesophageal squamous cell carcinoma. The germline CDR1 and CDR2 sequences are MDHEN and SYDVKM. The CDR3 totals 15 residues. This clonotype was found many times. This clone may be a read error of a much larger clone one base away. TCRdb called the PCR reads again in MiXCR, with one record for every CDR3 protein. The sample lists 15,000 to 20,000 distinct CDR3 sequences, roughly half occurring once. The origin of this receptor is a male donor with esophageal squamous cell carcinoma. The sample taken for sequencing was esophageal tumor tissue. This chain uses TRBV28 with TRBJ2-5; D may be TRBD2 (6 bases). The DNA end lines up better with TRBJ2-1; the J call may be wrong. The CDR3 reads CASSAPSRESETQFF. The CDR3 nucleotides read TGTGCCAGCAGCGCACCTAGTCGGGAGTCAGAGACCCAGTTCTTC.